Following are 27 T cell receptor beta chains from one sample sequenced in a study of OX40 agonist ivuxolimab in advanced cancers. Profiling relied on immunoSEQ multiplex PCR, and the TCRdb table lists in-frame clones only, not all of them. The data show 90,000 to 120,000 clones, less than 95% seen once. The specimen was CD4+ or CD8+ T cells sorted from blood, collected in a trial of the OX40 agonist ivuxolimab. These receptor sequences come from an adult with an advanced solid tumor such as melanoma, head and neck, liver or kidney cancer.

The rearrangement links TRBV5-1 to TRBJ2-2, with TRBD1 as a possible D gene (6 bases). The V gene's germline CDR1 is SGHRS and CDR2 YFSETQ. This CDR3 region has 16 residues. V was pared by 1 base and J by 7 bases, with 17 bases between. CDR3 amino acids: CASSLTRTAANGELFF. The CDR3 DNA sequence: TGCGCCAGCAGCTTGACGCGGACAGCAGCAAACGGGGAGCTGTTTTTT.

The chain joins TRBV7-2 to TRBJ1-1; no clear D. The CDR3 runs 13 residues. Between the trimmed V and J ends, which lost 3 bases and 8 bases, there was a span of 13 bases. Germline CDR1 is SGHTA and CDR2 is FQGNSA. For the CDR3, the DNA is TGTGCCAGCAGCTTTATGGTTATTGCGGAAGCTTTCTTT. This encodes CASSFMVIAEAFF.

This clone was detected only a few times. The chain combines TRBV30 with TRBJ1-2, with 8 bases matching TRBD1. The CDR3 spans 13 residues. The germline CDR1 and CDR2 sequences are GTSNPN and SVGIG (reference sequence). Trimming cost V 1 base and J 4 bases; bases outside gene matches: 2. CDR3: CAWSATGAYGYTF. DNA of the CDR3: TGTGCCTGGAGTGCGACAGGGGCCTATGGCTACACCTTC.

CDR3 region: CASSPTIDSNQPQHF. The CDR3 DNA sequence: TGTGCCAGCTCACCGACTATAGATAGCAATCAGCCCCAGCATTTT. V usage is TRBV18 and J usage is TRBJ1-5; D is undetermined. Trimming took off 3 bases at V and 0 bases at J, with 9 bases between the two ends. CDR3 length equals 15 residues. Germline-derived CDR1 and CDR2 are KGHSH and LQKENI.

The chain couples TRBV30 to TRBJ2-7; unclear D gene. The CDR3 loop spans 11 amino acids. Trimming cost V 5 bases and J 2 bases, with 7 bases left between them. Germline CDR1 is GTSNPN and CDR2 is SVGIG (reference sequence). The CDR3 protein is CAWGRTYEQYF. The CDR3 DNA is TGTGCCTGGGGACGGACCTACGAGCAGTACTTC.

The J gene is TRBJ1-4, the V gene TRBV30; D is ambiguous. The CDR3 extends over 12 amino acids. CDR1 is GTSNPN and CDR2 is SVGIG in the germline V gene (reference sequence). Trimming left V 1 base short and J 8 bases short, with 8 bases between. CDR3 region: CAWSGSAEKLFF. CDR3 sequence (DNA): TGTGCCTGGAGTGGATCAGCGGAAAAACTGTTTTTT.

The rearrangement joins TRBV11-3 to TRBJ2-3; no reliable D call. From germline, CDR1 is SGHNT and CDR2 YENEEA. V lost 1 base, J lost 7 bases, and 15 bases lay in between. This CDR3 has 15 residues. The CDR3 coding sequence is TGTGCCAGCAGCTTAGCAACGATCGCGTTGAATACGCAGTATTTT. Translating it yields CASSLATIALNTQYF.

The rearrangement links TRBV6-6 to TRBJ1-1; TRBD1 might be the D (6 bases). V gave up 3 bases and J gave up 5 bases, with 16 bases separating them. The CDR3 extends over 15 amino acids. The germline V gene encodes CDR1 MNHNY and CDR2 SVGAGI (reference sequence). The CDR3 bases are TGTGCCAGCAGTTATACCCCAGGGGTAGGGACTGAAGCTTTCTTT. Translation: CASSYTPGVGTEAFF.

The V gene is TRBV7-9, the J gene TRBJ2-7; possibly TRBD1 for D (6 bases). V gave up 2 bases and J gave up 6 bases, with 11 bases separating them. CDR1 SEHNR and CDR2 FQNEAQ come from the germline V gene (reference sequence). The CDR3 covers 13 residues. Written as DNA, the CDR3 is TGTGCCAGCAGCTTAAACCCACAGGGCGAGCAGTACTTC. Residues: CASSLNPQGEQYF.

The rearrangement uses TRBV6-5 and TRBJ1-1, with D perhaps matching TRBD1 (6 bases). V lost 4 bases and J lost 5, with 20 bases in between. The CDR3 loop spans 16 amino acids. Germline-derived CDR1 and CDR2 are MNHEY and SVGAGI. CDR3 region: CASSFAGGASRTEAFF. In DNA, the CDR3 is TGTGCCAGCAGTTTTGCCGGGGGCGCATCTAGGACTGAAGCTTTCTTT.

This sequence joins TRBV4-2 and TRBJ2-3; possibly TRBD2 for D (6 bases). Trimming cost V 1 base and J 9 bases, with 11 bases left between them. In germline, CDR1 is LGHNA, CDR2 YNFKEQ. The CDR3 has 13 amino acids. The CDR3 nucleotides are TGTGCCAGCAGCCAAGTTCTGGCGGGAACGCAGTATTTT. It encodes CASSQVLAGTQYF.

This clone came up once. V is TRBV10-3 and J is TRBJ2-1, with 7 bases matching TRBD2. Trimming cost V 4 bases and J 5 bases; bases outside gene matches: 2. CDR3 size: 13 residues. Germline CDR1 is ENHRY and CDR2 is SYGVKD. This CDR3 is CAISVRGDNEQFF. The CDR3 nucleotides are TGTGCCATCAGTGTCCGGGGGGACAATGAGCAGTTCTTC.

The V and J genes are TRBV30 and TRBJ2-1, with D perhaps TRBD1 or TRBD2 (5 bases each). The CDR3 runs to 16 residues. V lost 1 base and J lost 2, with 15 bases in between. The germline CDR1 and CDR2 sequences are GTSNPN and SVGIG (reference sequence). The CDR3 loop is CAWSGDELNPYNEQFF. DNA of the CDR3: TGTGCCTGGAGTGGGGACGAACTCAACCCCTACAATGAGCAGTTCTTC.

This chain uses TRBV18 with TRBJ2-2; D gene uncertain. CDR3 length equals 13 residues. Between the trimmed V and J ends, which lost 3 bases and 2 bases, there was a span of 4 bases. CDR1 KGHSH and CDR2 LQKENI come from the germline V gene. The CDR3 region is CASSPQNTGELFF. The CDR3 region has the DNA TGTGCCAGCTCACCCCAAAACACCGGGGAGCTGTTTTTT.

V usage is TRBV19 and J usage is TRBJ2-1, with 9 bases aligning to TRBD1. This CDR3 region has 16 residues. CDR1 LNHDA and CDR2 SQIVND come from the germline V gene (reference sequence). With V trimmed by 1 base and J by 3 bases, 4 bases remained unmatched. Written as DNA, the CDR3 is TGTGCCAGTAGTATAGTACCGGGACAGGGCTACAATGAGCAGTTCTTC. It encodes CASSIVPGQGYNEQFF.

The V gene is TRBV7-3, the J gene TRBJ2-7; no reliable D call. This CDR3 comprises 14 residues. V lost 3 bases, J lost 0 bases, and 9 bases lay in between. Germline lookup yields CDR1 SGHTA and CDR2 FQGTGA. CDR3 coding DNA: TGTGCCAGCAGCTTGGTGCCAGGCTCCTACGAGCAGTACTTC. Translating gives CASSLVPGSYEQYF.

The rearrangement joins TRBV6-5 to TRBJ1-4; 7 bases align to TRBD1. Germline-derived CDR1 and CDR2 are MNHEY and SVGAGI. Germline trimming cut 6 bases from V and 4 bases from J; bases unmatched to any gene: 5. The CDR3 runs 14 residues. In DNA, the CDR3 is TGTGCCAGCAGCCAACGGGACAGTAATGAAAAACTGTTTTTT. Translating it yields CASSQRDSNEKLFF.

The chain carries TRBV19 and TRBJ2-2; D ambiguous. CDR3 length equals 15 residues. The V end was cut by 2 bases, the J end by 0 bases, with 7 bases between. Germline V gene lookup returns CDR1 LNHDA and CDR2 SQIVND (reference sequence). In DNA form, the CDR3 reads TGTGCCAGTAGTATATACGAGACGAACACCGGGGAGCTGTTTTTT. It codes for CASSIYETNTGELFF.

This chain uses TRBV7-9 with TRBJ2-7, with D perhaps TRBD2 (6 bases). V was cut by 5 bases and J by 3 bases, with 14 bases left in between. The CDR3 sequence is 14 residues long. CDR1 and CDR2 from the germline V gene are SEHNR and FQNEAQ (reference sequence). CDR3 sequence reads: CASSPMSGVYEQYF. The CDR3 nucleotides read TGTGCCAGCAGCCCCATGTCGGGGGTCTACGAGCAGTACTTC.

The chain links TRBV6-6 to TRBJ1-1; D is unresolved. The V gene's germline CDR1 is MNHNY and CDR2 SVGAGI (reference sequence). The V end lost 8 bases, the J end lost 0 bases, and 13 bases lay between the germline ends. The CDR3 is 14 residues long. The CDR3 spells CASRGAPMNTEAFF. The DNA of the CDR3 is TGTGCCAGCCGAGGAGCCCCCATGAACACTGAAGCTTTCTTT.

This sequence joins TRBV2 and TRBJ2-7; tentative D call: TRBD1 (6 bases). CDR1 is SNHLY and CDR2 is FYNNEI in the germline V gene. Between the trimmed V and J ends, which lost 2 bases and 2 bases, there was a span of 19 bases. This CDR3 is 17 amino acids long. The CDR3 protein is CASSEIWGGTGPYEQYF. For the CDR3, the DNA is TGTGCCAGCAGTGAAATCTGGGGCGGCACAGGGCCCTACGAGCAGTACTTC.

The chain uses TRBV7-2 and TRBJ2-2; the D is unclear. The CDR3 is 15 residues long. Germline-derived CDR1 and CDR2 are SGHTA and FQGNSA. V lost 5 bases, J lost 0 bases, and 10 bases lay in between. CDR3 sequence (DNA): TGTGCCAGCAGCCTCGCCCTGGCGAACACCGGGGAGCTGTTTTTT. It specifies CASSLALANTGELFF.

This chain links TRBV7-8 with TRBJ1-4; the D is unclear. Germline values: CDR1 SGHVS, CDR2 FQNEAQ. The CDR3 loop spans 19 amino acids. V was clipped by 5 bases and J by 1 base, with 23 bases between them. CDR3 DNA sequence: TGTGCCAGCAGCCCACAAATCGAGATCCGAATAGAAACTAATGAAAAACTGTTTTTT. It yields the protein CASSPQIEIRIETNEKLFF. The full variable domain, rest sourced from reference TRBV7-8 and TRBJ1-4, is GAGVSQSPRYKVAKRGQDVALRCDPISGHVSLFWYQQALGQGPEFLTYFQNEAQLDKSGLPSDRFFAERPEGSVSTLKIQRTQQEDSAVYLCASSPQIEIRIETNEKLFFGSGTQLSVL.

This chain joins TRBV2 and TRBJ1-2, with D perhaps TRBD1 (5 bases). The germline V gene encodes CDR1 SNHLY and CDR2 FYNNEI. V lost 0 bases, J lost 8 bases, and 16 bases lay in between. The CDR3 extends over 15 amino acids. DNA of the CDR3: TGTGCCAGCAGTGAAGCCCCCGGGGGGACTGGGGGCTACACCTTC. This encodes CASSEAPGGTGGYTF. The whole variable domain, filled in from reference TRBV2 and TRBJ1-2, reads EPEVTQTPSHQVTQMGQEVILRCVPISNHLYFYWYRQILGQKVEFLVSFYNNEISEKSEIFDDQFSVERPDGSNFTLKIRSTKLEDSAMYFCASSEAPGGTGGYTFGSGTRLTVV.

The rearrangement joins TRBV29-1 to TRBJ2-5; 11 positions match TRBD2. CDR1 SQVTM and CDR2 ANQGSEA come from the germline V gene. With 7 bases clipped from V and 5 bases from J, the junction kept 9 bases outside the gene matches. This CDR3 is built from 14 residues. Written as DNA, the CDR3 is TGCAGCGCCCGACTAGCGGGATTTAGGGAGACCCAGTACTTC. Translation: CSARLAGFRETQYF.

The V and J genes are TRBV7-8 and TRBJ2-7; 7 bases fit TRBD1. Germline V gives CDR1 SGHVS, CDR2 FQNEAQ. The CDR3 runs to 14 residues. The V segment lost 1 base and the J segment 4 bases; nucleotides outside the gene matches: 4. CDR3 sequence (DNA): TGTGCCAGCAGCTTAGGGAACAGGGGATACGAGCAGTACTTC. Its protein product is CASSLGNRGYEQYF.

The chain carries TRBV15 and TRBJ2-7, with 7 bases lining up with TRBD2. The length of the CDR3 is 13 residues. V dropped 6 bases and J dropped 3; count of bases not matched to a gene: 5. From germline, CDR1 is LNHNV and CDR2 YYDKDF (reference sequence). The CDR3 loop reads CATRGSGGYEQYF. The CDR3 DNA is TGTGCCACCAGGGGGTCGGGAGGCTACGAGCAGTACTTC.